Following are 9 T cell receptor beta chains from one sample sequenced in a study of blood T cell repertoires in COVID-19 (dated by TCRdb to the early 2020s). Library prep was done by the immunoSEQ multiplex PCR assay. Drawn from immuneACCESS, this table holds only the in-frame rearrangements with V and J called that TCRdb kept. Clones are partly lost; checked studies trace under half to an unresolved V gene and leave the rest unexplained. This sample comprises about 56,000 clones, around four fifths of them detected only once. Over 10% of the sample is held by the ten biggest clonotypes. The sequencing input was peripheral blood. These receptors originate from a woman of 80 years or more with acute or convalescent COVID-19.

V usage is TRBV11-2 and J usage is TRBJ2-3, with no clear D. The germline V gene has CDR1 SGHAT and CDR2 FQNNGV. The CDR3 has 12 amino acids. V shed 4 bases and J shed 6 bases, with 8 bases lying between them. The DNA of the CDR3 is TGTGCCAGCAGCTCGTCGGTGGATACGCAGTATTTT. This encodes CASSSSVDTQYF. Full variable domain (missing parts from reference TRBV11-2 and TRBJ2-3): EAGVAQSPRYKIIEKRQSVAFWCNPISGHATLYWYQQILGQGPKLLIQFQNNGVVDDSQLPKDRFSAERLKGVDSTLKIQPAKLEDSAVYLCASSSSVDTQYFGPGTRLTVL.

The rearrangement joins TRBV30 to TRBJ1-4, with D possibly being TRBD1 (6 bases). V was pared by 0 bases and J by 7 bases, with 9 bases between. The CDR3 runs 13 residues. Germline V CDR1 and CDR2: GTSNPN, SVGIG (reference sequence). The CDR3 region has the DNA TGTGCCTGGAGTGTTTCAGGGGTTGAAAAACTGTTTTTT. It encodes CAWSVSGVEKLFF.

The chain joins TRBV6-5 to TRBJ2-7; D may be TRBD2 (6 bases). V lost 7 bases and J 0 bases, leaving 13 bases between the germline ends. Germline V gene lookup returns CDR1 MNHEY and CDR2 SVGAGI. CDR3 size: 14 residues. The CDR3 reads CASKAGLGSYEQYF. CDR3 DNA sequence: TGTGCCAGCAAGGCGGGGCTTGGCTCCTACGAGCAGTACTTC.

The V and J genes are TRBV7-6 and TRBJ2-7; D not certain. The CDR3 extends over 13 amino acids. In germline, CDR1 is SGHVS, CDR2 FNYEAQ. Deletions cut 1 base from V and 5 bases from J, with 9 bases between. This chain's CDR3 is CASSLVSVHEQYF. The CDR3 DNA is TGTGCCAGCAGCTTAGTATCGGTCCACGAGCAGTACTTC.

In this sample, this clone turned up once. The CDR3 loop is CASSVGTVSGNTIYF. CDR3 nucleotides: TGTGCCAGCAGCGTTGGGACAGTCTCTGGAAACACCATATATTTT. This chain uses TRBV9 with TRBJ1-3; 7 positions agree with TRBD1. V shed 2 bases and J 0 bases; nucleotides not matched to a gene: 2. The germline V gene encodes CDR1 SGDLS and CDR2 YYNGEE. This CDR3 is built from 15 residues.

This chain joins TRBV5-6 and TRBJ2-5, with no clear D. This CDR3 comprises 15 residues. Germline CDR1 is SGHDT and CDR2 is YYEEEE. With 0 bases removed from V and 4 bases from J, the gap between germline ends came to 13 bases. This CDR3 is CASSLGVETGETQYF. The CDR3 DNA sequence: TGTGCCAGCAGCTTGGGAGTGGAGACCGGAGAGACCCAGTACTTC.

This clone was seen more than once but under ten times. V gene TRBV19 combines with J gene TRBJ1-5, with a weak D call TRBD1 (6 bases). There are 17 residues in the CDR3. The germline V gene encodes CDR1 LNHDA and CDR2 SQIVND (reference sequence). Trimming pared 6 bases from V and 0 bases from J, leaving 18 bases between. CDR3 sequence: CASSPNRALGSNQPQHF. The CDR3 DNA sequence: TGTGCCAGTAGCCCTAACAGGGCCCTGGGTAGCAATCAGCCCCAGCATTTT.

The rearrangement uses TRBV4-1 and TRBJ2-1; D not resolved. CDR1 and CDR2 (germline): MGHRA, YSYEKL. The CDR3 has 15 residues. Trimming removed 1 base at V and 9 bases at J, with 16 bases between. For the CDR3, the DNA is TGCGCCAGCAGCCAAGCATTAACTTCTTCTAGTGAGCAGTTCTTC. Translation: CASSQALTSSSEQFF.

The V call is TRBV30, the J call TRBJ2-7; TRBD2 matches 7 bases. Germline lookup yields CDR1 GTSNPN and CDR2 SVGIG (reference sequence). This CDR3 spans 12 amino acids. After removal of 5 bases from V and 3 bases from J, the junction contained 4 bases not matched to a gene. CDR3 in DNA: TGTGCCTGGGGTTCGGGGGGCTACGAGCAGTACTTC. It translates to CAWGSGGYEQYF.